Presented here are 27 T cell receptor beta chains from one specimen sequenced in a study of T cells in Graves' hyperthyroidism and ophthalmopathy. The investigators amplified TCR beta CDR3 regions from RNA transcripts. A set of HTBI primers served as the primers for a first-round RT-PCR of the TCR CDR3. TCRdb redid the calling of the multiplex PCR reads with MiXCR, one entry per CDR3 protein. The sample lists more than 350,000 distinct CDR3 sequences; approximately 16% were seen once. Sequenced material: blood. These TCRs come from a woman aged 60-75 years with Graves' ophthalmopathy.

This clonotype has a count of ten or more. The J gene is TRBJ1-5, the V gene TRBV12-5; D gene ambiguous. The germline V and J ends were trimmed by 8 bases and 1 base, with 12 bases remaining between them. The CDR3 length is 14 residues. The V gene's germline CDR1 is LGHNT and CDR2 FRNRAP. The CDR3 bases are TGTGCTAGTACCTTAGGAGGGAGCAATCAGCCCCAGCATTTT. It codes for CASTLGGSNQPQHF. The variable domain in full, completed from reference TRBV12-5 and TRBJ1-5, reads DARVTQTPRHKVTEMGQEVTMRCQPILGHNTVFWYRQTMMQGLELLAYFRNRAPLDDSGMPKDRFSAEMPDATLATLKIQPSEPRDSAVYFCASTLGGSNQPQHFGDGTRLSIL.

In this sample, this clonotype turned up a few times. This rearrangement joins TRBV3-1 to TRBJ1-4; unclear D gene. Trimming removed 0 bases from V and 9 bases from J, with 11 bases in between. Germline assignment: CDR1 LGHDT and CDR2 YNNKEL (reference sequence). This CDR3 region has 14 residues. CDR3 nucleotide sequence: TGTGCCAGCAGCCAAGATGTAGGAGGAAAAAAACTGTTTTTT. Amino acids: CASSQDVGGKKLFF.

Ten or more counts support this clonotype. V gene TRBV28 combines with J gene TRBJ1-5; D remains ambiguous. Germline V gene sequence: CDR1 MDHEN, CDR2 SYDVKM. Between the trimmed V and J ends, which lost 2 bases and 3 bases, there was a span of 8 bases. The CDR3 totals 14 residues. The CDR3 DNA is TGTGCCAGCAGTTTACCGAAGTACAATCAGCCCCAGCATTTT. Amino acids: CASSLPKYNQPQHF. The complete variable domain, with remaining parts taken from reference TRBV28 and TRBJ1-5, reads DVKVTQSSRYLVKRTGEKVFLECVQDMDHENMFWYRQDPGLGLRLIYFSYDVKMKEKGDIPEGYSVSREKKERFSLILESASTNQTSMYLCASSLPKYNQPQHFGDGTRLSIL.

In its sample, this clonotype was seen many times. The chain is built from TRBV7-3 and TRBJ2-3; D is perhaps TRBD2 (5 bases). The CDR3 has 14 amino acids. V was clipped by 4 bases and J by 6 bases, with 14 bases between them. Looked up from germline, CDR1 is SGHTA and CDR2 is FQGTGA. The CDR3 DNA reads TGTGCCAGCAGCTCCATGACTAACGGGGATACGCAGTATTTT. It encodes CASSSMTNGDTQYF.

As for this clonotype: This sequence may be a read error, since a much larger clone differs from it by one base. The V gene is TRBV30, the J gene TRBJ1-6; D possibly corresponds to TRBD1 (5 bases). The length of the CDR3 is 14 residues. Looked up from germline, CDR1 is GTSNPN and CDR2 is SVGIG (reference sequence). Between the trimmed V and J ends, which lost 1 base and 11 bases, there was a span of 15 bases. CDR3 amino acids: CAWSDGRENTPLHF. DNA of the CDR3: TGTGCCTGGAGTGATGGCAGGGAGAATACACCCCTCCACTTT.

This clonotype has only one observation. The rearrangement joins TRBV11-2 to TRBJ2-5, with 11 bases lining up with TRBD2. J was trimmed by 7 bases and V by 4 bases; bases with no gene match: 8. CDR1 and CDR2 (germline): SGHAT, FQNNGV. The CDR3 sequence is 15 residues long. CDR3 in DNA: TGTGCCAGCAGCTCCCATAGCGGGAGGGACGGGACCCAGTACTTC. The encoded protein is CASSSHSGRDGTQYF.

There are many counts of this clonotype. The chain joins TRBV11-2 to TRBJ2-7; 7 positions agree with TRBD2. Trimming at V came to 5 bases and at J to 2 bases, leaving 9 bases not matched to a gene. This CDR3 contains 15 residues. Germline V gene data show CDR1 as SGHAT and CDR2 as FQNNGV. The DNA for the CDR3 is TGTGCCAGCAGCAAGGAGGCGGGGACTACCTACGAGCAGTACTTC. This codes for CASSKEAGTTYEQYF. The complete variable domain, with remaining parts taken from reference TRBV11-2 and TRBJ2-7, reads EAGVAQSPRYKIIEKRQSVAFWCNPISGHATLYWYQQILGQGPKLLIQFQNNGVVDDSQLPKDRFSAERLKGVDSTLKIQPAKLEDSAVYLCASSKEAGTTYEQYFGPGTRLTVT.

The sample holds many counts of this clonotype. This sequence joins TRBV5-8 and TRBJ2-5, with TRBD2 as a possible D gene (5 bases). This CDR3 is built from 14 residues. Germline CDR1 is SGHTS and CDR2 is YDEGEE. V was pared by 4 bases and J by 1 base, with 11 bases between. This CDR3 reads CASSPREPQETQYF. The CDR3, as DNA: TGTGCCAGCAGCCCCCGGGAACCCCAAGAGACCCAGTACTTC.

This clonotype was picked up many times. The V gene is TRBV28, the J gene TRBJ2-1; TRBD1 matches 10 bases. Germline CDR1 is MDHEN and CDR2 is SYDVKM. With 6 bases clipped from V and 6 bases from J, the junction kept 8 bases outside the gene matches. CDR3 length: 15 residues. Here the CDR3 DNA reads TGTGCCAGCAGCTTCGGACAGGGGGAAACCAATGAGCAGTTCTTC. Its protein is CASSFGQGETNEQFF. Full variable domain (missing parts from reference TRBV28 and TRBJ2-1): DVKVTQSSRYLVKRTGEKVFLECVQDMDHENMFWYRQDPGLGLRLIYFSYDVKMKEKGDIPEGYSVSREKKERFSLILESASTNQTSMYLCASSFGQGETNEQFFGPGTRLTVL.

The V and J genes are TRBV19 and TRBJ1-5; 11 bases are a match to TRBD1. There are 16 residues in the CDR3. Germline V gives CDR1 LNHDA, CDR2 SQIVND (reference sequence). The ends lost 10 bases at V and 4 bases at J; junction bases unmatched: 12. CDR3 in amino acids: CATRGGTGGWNQPQHF. In DNA form, the CDR3 reads TGTGCCACCCGCGGGGGGACAGGGGGTTGGAATCAGCCCCAGCATTTT.

This clonotype was seen ten or more times. V usage is TRBV20-1 and J usage is TRBJ2-1, with D tentatively TRBD1 or TRBD2 (5 bases each). Germline CDR1 DFQATT, CDR2 SNEGSKA (reference sequence). This CDR3 is 14 amino acids long. Trimming removed 5 bases from V and 0 bases from J, with 11 bases in between. CDR3 sequence: CSAWDPSSYNEQFF. Here the CDR3 DNA reads TGCAGTGCTTGGGACCCCAGCTCCTACAATGAGCAGTTCTTC.

This clonotype was seen only a few times. This rearrangement joins TRBV20-1 to TRBJ1-2; no firm D call. V shed 5 bases and J shed 1 base, with 14 bases lying between them. Germline CDR1 is DFQATT and CDR2 is SNEGSKA (reference sequence). The CDR3 is 14 amino acids. As DNA, the CDR3 is TGCAGTGCTTTGACCCAGTTTAATAACTATGGCTACACCTTC. It codes for CSALTQFNNYGYTF.

The sample holds many counts of this clonotype. The chain recombines TRBV2 with TRBJ2-1, with D possibly TRBD2 on 6 matching bases. The V end was cut by 5 bases, the J end by 2 bases, with 13 bases between. Per the germline V gene, CDR1 is SNHLY and CDR2 is FYNNEI. The CDR3 loop spans 15 amino acids. CDR3 nucleotides: TGTGCCAGCAGTTATCGTGGAGGGACCTACAATGAGCAGTTCTTC. Protein product: CASSYRGGTYNEQFF. The entire variable domain, with the rest obtained from reference TRBV2 and TRBJ2-1, is as follows: EPEVTQTPSHQVTQMGQEVILRCVPISNHLYFYWYRQILGQKVEFLVSFYNNEISEKSEIFDDQFSVERPDGSNFTLKIRSTKLEDSAMYFCASSYRGGTYNEQFFGPGTRLTVL.

The J gene is TRBJ2-3, the V gene TRBV28; 9 bases map to TRBD1. This CDR3 spans 15 amino acids. V lost 1 base, J lost 4 bases, and 3 bases stayed unmatched. Germline CDR1 and CDR2: MDHEN and SYDVKM. In DNA, the CDR3 is TGTGCCAGCAGTTTATCGGGACAGGGCCCAGATACGCAGTATTTT. It codes for CASSLSGQGPDTQYF.

This clonotype was found a few times. The CDR3 region has the DNA TGCAGTGCCCAATTCGAAAGCAATCAGCCCCAGCATTTT. It codes for CSAQFESNQPQHF. The rearrangement joins TRBV20-1 to TRBJ1-5; D remains unclear. V was shortened by 6 bases and J by 1 base, with 10 bases between the two germline ends. CDR1 is DFQATT and CDR2 is SNEGSKA in the germline V gene (reference sequence). This CDR3 comprises 13 residues.

This clonotype was picked up many times. The V gene is TRBV27, the J gene TRBJ2-1, with D possibly TRBD2 on 5 matching bases. The CDR3 contains 13 residues. V was trimmed by 6 bases and J by 6 bases, leaving 12 bases between them. Germline V gives CDR1 MNHEY, CDR2 SMNVEV (reference sequence). CDR3 amino acids: CASSYTRSNEQFF. The CDR3 region has the DNA TGTGCCAGCAGCTATACTAGGTCCAATGAGCAGTTCTTC.

In its sample, this clonotype was seen many times. The chain carries TRBV11-2 and TRBJ2-1; TRBD2 matches at 8 bases. Per germline, CDR1 SGHAT and CDR2 FQNNGV. V lost 1 base and J lost 8; bases outside the gene matches: 19. This CDR3 region has 19 residues. CDR3 coding DNA: TGTGCCAGCAGCTTAGGCCTTACGACTAGCGATCATTCATGGGATGAGCAGTTCTTC. It specifies CASSLGLTTSDHSWDEQFF.

This clonotype was recorded many times. The chain combines TRBV6-2 or TRBV6-3 with TRBJ2-7, with 14 bases matching TRBD2. The V gene's germline CDR1 is MNHEY and CDR2 SVGEGT. V was pared by 7 bases and J by 2 bases, with 7 bases of the junction left unmatched. The CDR3 sequence is 16 residues long. The CDR3 DNA reads as TGTGCCAGCACCCAGACGACTAGCGGGAGGGCCTACGAGCAGTACTTC. Residues: CASTQTTSGRAYEQYF.

This clonotype has ten or more counts. The chain uses TRBV11-2 and TRBJ1-3; TRBD1 matches 7 bases. Germline assignment: CDR1 SGHAT and CDR2 FQNNGV. CDR3 length equals 16 residues. The ends lost 5 bases at V and 0 bases at J; junction bases unmatched: 7. CDR3 sequence reads: CASSHAGTASGNTIYF. DNA of the CDR3: TGTGCCAGCAGCCACGCCGGGACAGCCTCTGGAAACACCATATATTTT.

This clonotype has just a few counts. The V and J genes are TRBV7-3 and TRBJ2-2; weak D call: TRBD2 (5 bases). CDR3 length equals 11 residues. V was clipped by 8 bases and J by 6 bases, with 7 bases between them. Germline loops: CDR1 SGHTA, CDR2 FQGTGA. The CDR3 region is CASPSPGELFF. The CDR3 DNA follows: TGTGCCAGCCCTAGCCCCGGGGAGCTGTTTTTT.

This clonotype turned up a few times. This chain connects TRBV7-2 to TRBJ2-5, with TRBD2 identical over 8 bases. V gave up 3 bases and J gave up 6 bases; unmatched junction bases: 6. Per the germline V gene, CDR1 is SGHTA and CDR2 is FQGNSA. The CDR3 runs to 14 residues. CDR3 DNA sequence: TGTGCCAGCAGCTTTAGTCGGGAGGGCCAGACCCAGTACTTC. Protein product: CASSFSREGQTQYF.

This clonotype was picked up many times. The genes are TRBV13 and TRBJ2-7; TRBD2 agrees at 8 bases. Trimming at V came to 1 base and at J to 5 bases, leaving 4 bases not matched to a gene. This CDR3 comprises 14 residues. Looked up from germline, CDR1 is PRHDT and CDR2 is FYEKMQ (reference sequence). The CDR3 DNA reads TGTGCCAGCAGCTTAGAGGCGGGAGGCAACGAGCAGTACTTC. This codes for CASSLEAGGNEQYF.

A few counts support this clonotype. The V and J genes are TRBV7-9 and TRBJ1-1, with 8 positions matching TRBD1. The V gene end was trimmed by 8 bases and the J gene end by 5 bases; junction bases not matched to a gene: 4. The CDR3 sequence is 12 residues long. CDR1 is SEHNR and CDR2 is FQNEAQ in the germline V gene (reference sequence). The CDR3 sequence: CASGRGQTEAFF. The CDR3 bases are TGTGCCAGCGGCAGGGGGCAGACTGAAGCTTTCTTT.

This clonotype was found a few times. The genes are TRBV28 and TRBJ1-2; maybe TRBD1 (5 bases). V was pared by 7 bases and J by 1 base, with 13 bases between. CDR1 is MDHEN and CDR2 is SYDVKM in the germline V gene. The CDR3 has 14 residues. As DNA, the CDR3 is TGTGCCAGCACCGACAGAGGAGATAACTATGGCTACACCTTC. Amino acids: CASTDRGDNYGYTF.

This clonotype was observed many times. This chain links TRBV2 with TRBJ2-1; possibly TRBD1 or TRBD2 for D (5 bases each). Per the germline V gene, CDR1 is SNHLY and CDR2 is FYNNEI. V lost 8 bases and J lost 12, with 17 bases in between. This CDR3 region has 12 residues. CDR3 sequence reads: CASVGPAVGQFF. The CDR3 DNA is TGTGCCAGCGTGGGACCCGCCGTGGGGCAGTTCTTC.

This clonotype occurred many times. The chain couples TRBV12-5 to TRBJ2-5; D remains unclear. V lost 1 base to trimming and J lost 7 bases, with 1 base between them. This CDR3 spans 10 amino acids. Germline lookup yields CDR1 LGHNT and CDR2 FRNRAP. The CDR3 region is CASGLGTQYF. The CDR3 DNA sequence: TGTGCTAGTGGTTTGGGGACCCAGTACTTC.

This clonotype showed up many times. The rearrangement links TRBV18 to TRBJ2-7; 14 nucleotides match TRBD2. Per germline, CDR1 KGHSH and CDR2 LQKENI. Trimming cost V 3 bases and J 3 bases; bases outside gene matches: 7. The CDR3 contains 17 residues. The CDR3 DNA reads TGTGCCAGCTCACCGGGACTAGCGGGAGATAGGGGCTACGAGCAGTACTTC. As protein: CASSPGLAGDRGYEQYF.